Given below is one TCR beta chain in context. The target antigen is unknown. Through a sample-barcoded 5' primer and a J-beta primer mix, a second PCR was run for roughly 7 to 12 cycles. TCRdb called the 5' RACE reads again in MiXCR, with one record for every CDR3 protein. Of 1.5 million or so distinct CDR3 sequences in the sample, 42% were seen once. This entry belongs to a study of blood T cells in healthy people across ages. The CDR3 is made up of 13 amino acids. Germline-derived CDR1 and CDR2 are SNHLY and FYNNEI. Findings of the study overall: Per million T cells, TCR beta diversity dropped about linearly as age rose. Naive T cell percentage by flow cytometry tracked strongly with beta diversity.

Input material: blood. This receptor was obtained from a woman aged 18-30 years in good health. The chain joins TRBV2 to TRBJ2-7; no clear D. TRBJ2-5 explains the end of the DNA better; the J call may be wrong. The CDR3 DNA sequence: TGTGCCAGCAATCGCCTCCTGGGCGAGACCCAGTACTTC. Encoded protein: CASNRLLGETQYF.